This T cell receptor beta chain was observed in a study of cytomegalovirus exposure and HLA in healthy donors. CDR1 SGHRS and CDR2 YFSETQ come from the germline V gene. V was clipped by 0 bases and J by 4 bases, with 15 bases between them. The CDR3 runs to 16 residues. Profiled with immunoSEQ multiplex PCR; TCRdb holds only in-frame clones, not every one. Of roughly 130,000 clones in the sample, 86% were seen once. The receptor was isolated from a man in his late teens or twenties in good health and CMV-seronegative. The sample consisted of PBMCs. This rearrangement joins TRBV5-1 to TRBJ2-3; D gene uncertain. The CDR3 reads CASSLVAEPVPDTQYF. CDR3 bases: TGCGCCAGCAGCTTGGTGGCGGAGCCGGTCCCAGATACGCAGTATTTT.